This T cell receptor beta chain is from a study of early T cells in non-severe SARS-CoV-2 infection. Study information: Unsorted whole-blood RNA was sequenced in bulk, leaving chains unpaired. Study-level findings and limits: In VDJdb matching, anti-spike CD8 responses were favored while private and CD4 specificities went missing.

Attachment of unique molecular identifiers to individual cDNA molecules was performed. TCRdb called the 5' RACE reads again in MiXCR, with one record for every CDR3 protein. The sample contains tens of thousands of distinct CDR3 sequences, roughly 18% of which appear only once. The germline gives CDR1 SGHRS, CDR2 YFSETQ. There are 14 residues in the CDR3. V lost 5 bases and J lost 1, with 11 bases in between. This clonotype was found once. What it binds is not known. The sequenced sample was whole blood, obtained at baseline. This TCR derives from an adult who was a healthcare worker with PCR-confirmed SARS-CoV-2 infection or an uninfected control (not recorded which). The chain joins TRBV5-1 to TRBJ2-3; TRBD2 is a possible D gene (7 bases). The DNA of the CDR3 is TGCGCCAGCAGACAGGGAGGGGGCACAGATACGCAGTATTTT. It translates to CASRQGGGTDTQYF.